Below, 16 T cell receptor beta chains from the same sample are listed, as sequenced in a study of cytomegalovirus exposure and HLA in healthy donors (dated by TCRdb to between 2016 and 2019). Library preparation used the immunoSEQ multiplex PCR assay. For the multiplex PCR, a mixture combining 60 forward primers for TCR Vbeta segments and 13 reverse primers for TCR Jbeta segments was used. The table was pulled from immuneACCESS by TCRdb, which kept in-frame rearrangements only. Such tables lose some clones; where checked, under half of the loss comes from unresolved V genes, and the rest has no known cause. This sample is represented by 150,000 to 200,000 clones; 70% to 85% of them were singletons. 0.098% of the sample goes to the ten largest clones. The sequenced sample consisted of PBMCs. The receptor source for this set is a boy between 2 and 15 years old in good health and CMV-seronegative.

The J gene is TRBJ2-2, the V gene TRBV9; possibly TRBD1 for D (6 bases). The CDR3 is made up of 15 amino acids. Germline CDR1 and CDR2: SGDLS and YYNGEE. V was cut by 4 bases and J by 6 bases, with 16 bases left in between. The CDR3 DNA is TGTGCCAGCAGCCAGTACAGGGCGCCGGCCGGGGAGCTGTTTTTT. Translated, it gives CASSQYRAPAGELFF. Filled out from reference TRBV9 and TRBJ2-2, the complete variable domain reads DSGVTQTPKHLITATGQRVTLRCSPRSGDLSVYWYQQSLDQGLQFLIQYYNGEERAKGNILERFSAQQFPDLHSELNLSSLELGDSALYFCASSQYRAPAGELFFGEGSRLTVL.

The CDR3, as DNA: TGTGCCAGCAGCACGGACAGGGACACTGAAGCTTTCTTT. Translating it yields CASSTDRDTEAFF. The chain is built from TRBV11-1 and TRBJ1-1, with 8 bases matching TRBD1. CDR1 SGHAT and CDR2 FQDESV come from the germline V gene (reference sequence). V gave up 5 bases and J gave up 3 bases; unmatched junction bases: 2. The CDR3 has 13 residues.

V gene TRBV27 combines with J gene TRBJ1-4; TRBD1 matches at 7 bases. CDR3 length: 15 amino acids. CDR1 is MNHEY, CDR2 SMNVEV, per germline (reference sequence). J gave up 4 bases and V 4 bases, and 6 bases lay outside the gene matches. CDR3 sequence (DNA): TGTGCCAGCAGTTCCTTGACAGGGATTAATGAAAAACTGTTTTTT. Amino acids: CASSSLTGINEKLFF. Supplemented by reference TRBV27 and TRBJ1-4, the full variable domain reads EAQVTQNPRYLITVTGKKLTVTCSQNMNHEYMSWYRQDPGLGLRQIYYSMNVEVTDKGDVPEGYKVSRKEKRNFPLILESPSPNQTSLYFCASSSLTGINEKLFFGSGTQLSVL.

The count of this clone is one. The DNA of the CDR3 is TGTGCCAGCAGCCAAGAGTTACTAGCCTATACGCAGTATTTT. Translating it yields CASSQELLAYTQYF. The rearrangement uses TRBV4-2 and TRBJ2-3, with D possibly being TRBD2 (6 bases). Deletions cut 0 bases from V and 7 bases from J, with 11 bases between. CDR3 size: 14 residues. Germline-derived CDR1 and CDR2 are LGHNA and YNFKEQ.

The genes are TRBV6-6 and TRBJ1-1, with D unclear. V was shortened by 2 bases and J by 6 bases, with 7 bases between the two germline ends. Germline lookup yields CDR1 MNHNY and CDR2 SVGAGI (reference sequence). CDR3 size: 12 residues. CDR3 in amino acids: CASSYAQAEAFF. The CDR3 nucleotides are TGTGCCAGCAGTTACGCTCAGGCTGAAGCTTTCTTT.

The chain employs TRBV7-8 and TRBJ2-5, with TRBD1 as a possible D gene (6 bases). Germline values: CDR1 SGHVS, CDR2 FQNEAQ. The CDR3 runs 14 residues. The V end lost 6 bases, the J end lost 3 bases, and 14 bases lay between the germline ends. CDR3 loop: CASSSRGGEETQYF. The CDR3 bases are TGTGCCAGCAGTTCCAGGGGCGGTGAAGAGACCCAGTACTTC.

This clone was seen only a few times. CDR3 nucleotide sequence: TGCGCCAGCAGGTCTAGCACAGATACGCAGTATTTT. Protein: CASRSSTDTQYF. The rearrangement links TRBV5-1 to TRBJ2-3; no firm D call. The CDR3 has 12 amino acids. Germline loops: CDR1 SGHRS, CDR2 YFSETQ. V shed 5 bases and J shed 0 bases, with 4 bases lying between them.

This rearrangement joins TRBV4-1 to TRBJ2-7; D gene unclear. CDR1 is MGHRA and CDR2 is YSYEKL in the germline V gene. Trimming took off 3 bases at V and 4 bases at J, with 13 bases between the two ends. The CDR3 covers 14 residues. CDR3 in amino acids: CASSQFWPLYEQYF. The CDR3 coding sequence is TGCGCCAGCAGCCAGTTCTGGCCTCTTTACGAGCAGTACTTC.

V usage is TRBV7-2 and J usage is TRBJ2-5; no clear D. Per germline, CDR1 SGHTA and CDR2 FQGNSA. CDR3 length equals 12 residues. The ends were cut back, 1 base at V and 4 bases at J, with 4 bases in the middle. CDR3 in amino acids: CASSLGIETQYF. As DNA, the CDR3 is TGTGCCAGCAGCTTAGGTATAGAGACCCAGTACTTC.

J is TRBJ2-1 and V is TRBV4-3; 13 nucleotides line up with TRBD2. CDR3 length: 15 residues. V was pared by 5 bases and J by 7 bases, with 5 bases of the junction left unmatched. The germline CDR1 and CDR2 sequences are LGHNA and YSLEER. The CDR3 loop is CASSVRLAGGNEQFF. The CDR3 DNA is TGCGCCAGCAGCGTGCGACTAGCGGGGGGAAATGAGCAGTTCTTC.

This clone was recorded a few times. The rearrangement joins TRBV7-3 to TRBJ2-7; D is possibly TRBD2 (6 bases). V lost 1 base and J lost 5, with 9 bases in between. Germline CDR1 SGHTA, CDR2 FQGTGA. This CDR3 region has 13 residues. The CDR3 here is CASSLMGGHEQYF. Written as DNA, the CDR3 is TGTGCCAGCAGCTTAATGGGGGGACACGAGCAGTACTTC.

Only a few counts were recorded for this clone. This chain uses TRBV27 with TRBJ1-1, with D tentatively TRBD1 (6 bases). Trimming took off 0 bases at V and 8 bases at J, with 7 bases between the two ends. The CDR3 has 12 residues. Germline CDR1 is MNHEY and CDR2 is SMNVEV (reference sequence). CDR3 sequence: CASSLSGGEAFF. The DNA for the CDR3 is TGTGCCAGCAGTTTATCAGGGGGAGAAGCTTTCTTT.

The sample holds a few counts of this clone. CDR3 nucleotides: TGTGCCAGCAGTTTTACCGGGACAGGGGAAACTGAAGCTTTCTTT. Amino acids: CASSFTGTGETEAFF. This chain joins TRBV6-1 and TRBJ1-1; 10 positions match TRBD1. CDR3 length: 15 residues. V lost 5 bases to trimming and J lost 5 bases; unmatched junction nucleotides: 8. Germline V gene sequence: CDR1 MNHNS, CDR2 SASEGT.

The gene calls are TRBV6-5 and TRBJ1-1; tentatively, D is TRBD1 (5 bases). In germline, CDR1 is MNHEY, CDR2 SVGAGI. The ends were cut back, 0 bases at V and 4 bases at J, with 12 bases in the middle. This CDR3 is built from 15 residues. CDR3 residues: CASSYSAGLSTEAFF. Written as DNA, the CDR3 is TGTGCCAGCAGTTACTCGGCAGGGCTTAGCACTGAAGCTTTCTTT.

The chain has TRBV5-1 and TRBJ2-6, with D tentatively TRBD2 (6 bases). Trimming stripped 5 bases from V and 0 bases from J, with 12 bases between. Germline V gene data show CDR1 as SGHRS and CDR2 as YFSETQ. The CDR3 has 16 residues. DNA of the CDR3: TGCGCCAGCAGGGGGGGAGATAGCTCTGGGGCCAACGTCCTGACTTTC. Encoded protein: CASRGGDSSGANVLTF.

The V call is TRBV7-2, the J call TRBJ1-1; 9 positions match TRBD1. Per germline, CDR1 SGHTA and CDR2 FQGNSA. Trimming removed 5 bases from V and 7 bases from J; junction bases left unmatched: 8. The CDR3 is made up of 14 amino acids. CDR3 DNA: TGTGCCAGCAGCATATCTACAGGGGGCGGTGAAGCTTTCTTT. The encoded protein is CASSISTGGGEAFF.